This entry lists 8 T cell receptor beta chains sequenced from one sample in a study of response to subunit inactivated influenza vaccine. TCRdb reprocessed the RT-PCR reads with MiXCR, giving one entry per CDR3 protein. The repertoire holds some 800,000 distinct CDR3 sequences, with 21% as singletons. The sample was PBMCs from blood, taken 5 days after vaccination. Receptors originate from a man between 50 and 59 years old who received an inactivated influenza vaccine.

This clonotype was detected only a few times. CDR3 DNA sequence: TGCAGCGTTGGTGGGGCAACCGGGGAGCTGTTTTTT. Residues: CSVGGATGELFF. V gene TRBV29-1 combines with J gene TRBJ2-2; the D gene is possibly TRBD1 (5 bases). The germline V gene has CDR1 SQVTM and CDR2 ANQGSEA. Trimming shortened V by 4 bases and J by 5 bases, and 8 bases separated the two germline ends. This CDR3 is 12 amino acids long.

The V gene is TRBV6-1, the J gene TRBJ2-3, with D hard to call. Trimming stripped 7 bases from V and 3 bases from J, with 26 bases between. In germline, CDR1 is MNHNS, CDR2 SASEGT. The CDR3 is 18 residues long. The CDR3 nucleotides read TGTGCCAGCAACTCCCTAACGGGCCGTCTAGGATTTACAGATACGCAGTATTTT. Its translation is CASNSLTGRLGFTDTQYF.

This clonotype came up a few times. The CDR3 protein is CASSLGGTHTGELFF. The CDR3 DNA sequence: TGTGCCAGCAGTTTAGGGGGGACCCACACCGGGGAGCTGTTTTTT. V is TRBV12-3 or TRBV12-4 and J is TRBJ2-2, with D perhaps matching TRBD1 or TRBD2 (5 bases each). The CDR3 has 15 amino acids. Trimming took 1 base from V and 3 from J, leaving 9 bases between them.

This clonotype was counted only a few times. This chain joins TRBV10-3 and TRBJ2-5, with 9 bases aligning to TRBD2. V was pared by 5 bases and J by 0 bases, with 13 bases of the junction left unmatched. The CDR3 has 18 amino acids. In germline, CDR1 is ENHRY, CDR2 SYGVKD. Here the CDR3 reads CAISTITNLAGNQETQYF. DNA of the CDR3: TGTGCCATCAGTACAATCACCAATCTAGCGGGGAACCAAGAGACCCAGTACTTC.

This clonotype was counted many times. The CDR3 region is CASSASQGSYDSPLHF. The CDR3 nucleotides are TGCGCCAGCAGCGCGTCACAGGGTAGTTATGATTCACCCCTCCACTTT. The V call is TRBV5-1, the J call TRBJ1-6, with D possibly being TRBD1 (6 bases). Trimming removed 4 bases from V and 8 bases from J, with 19 bases in between. The CDR3 length is 16 residues. Germline CDR1 is SGHRS and CDR2 is YFSETQ.

This clonotype came up a few times. The V call is TRBV10-3, the J call TRBJ2-7; 12 positions agree with TRBD2. This CDR3 region has 14 residues. Looked up from germline, CDR1 is ENHRY and CDR2 is SYGVKD. Trimming took 7 bases from V and 6 from J; bases not matched to a gene: 7. The CDR3 DNA sequence: TGTGCCATCAAACTAGCGGGAGGAGATTTCGAGCAGTACTTC. Its protein product is CAIKLAGGDFEQYF.

This chain joins TRBV7-6 and TRBJ2-7, with 14 bases fitting TRBD2. Germline CDR1 is SGHVS and CDR2 is FNYEAQ. Unmatched junction bases numbered 7, after V lost 2 bases and J lost 7 bases. This CDR3 contains 16 residues. CDR3 DNA: TGTGCCAGCAGCTTAACGACTAGCGGGAGGGCCTTGGAGCAGTACTTC. Residues: CASSLTTSGRALEQYF.

Only a few counts were recorded for this clonotype. The chain recombines TRBV27 with TRBJ2-7, with TRBD1 matching over 11 bases. The V gene's germline CDR1 is MNHEY and CDR2 SMNVEV (reference sequence). This CDR3 comprises 15 residues. With 4 bases clipped from V and 0 bases from J, the junction kept 2 bases outside the gene matches. CDR3 nucleotides: TGTGCCAGCAGTTATGGGACAGGGGGCTCCTACGAGCAGTACTTC. Translating gives CASSYGTGGSYEQYF.